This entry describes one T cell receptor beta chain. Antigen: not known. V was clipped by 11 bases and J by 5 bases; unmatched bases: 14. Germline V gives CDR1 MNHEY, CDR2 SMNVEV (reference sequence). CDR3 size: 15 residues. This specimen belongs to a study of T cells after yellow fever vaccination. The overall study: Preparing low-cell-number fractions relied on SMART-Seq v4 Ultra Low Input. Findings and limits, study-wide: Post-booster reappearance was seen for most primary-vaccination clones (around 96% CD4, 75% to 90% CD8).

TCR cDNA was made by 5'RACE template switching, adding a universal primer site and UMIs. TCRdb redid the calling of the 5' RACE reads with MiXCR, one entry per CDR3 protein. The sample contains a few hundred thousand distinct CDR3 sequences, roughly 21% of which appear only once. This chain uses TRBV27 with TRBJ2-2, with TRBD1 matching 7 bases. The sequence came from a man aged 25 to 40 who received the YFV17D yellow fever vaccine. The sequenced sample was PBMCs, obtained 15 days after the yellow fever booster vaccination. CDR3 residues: CADRYRGSATGELFF. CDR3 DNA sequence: TGTGCCGACCGGTACAGGGGAAGCGCGACCGGGGAGCTGTTTTTT.